What follows describes a single T cell receptor (beta chain). Its specificity is unknown. The data were obtained in a study of beta chain features in type 1 diabetes. Study-wide findings and caveats: TCRB CDR3 length was moderately but significantly reduced in all four CD4+ subsets of Type 1 diabetes patients.

CDR3 length: 16 residues. Germline loops: CDR1 SGHRS, CDR2 YFSETQ. V shed 2 bases, J shed 0 bases, and the junction held 4 bases outside the gene matches. The study reverse transcribed the entire isolated RNA, so it sequenced expressed TCRB transcripts. Sequencing used immunoSEQ multiplex PCR; TCRdb keeps in-frame clones, though not all of them. The table records around 140,000 clones, less than 11% of them present only once. This chain uses TRBV5-1 with TRBJ2-5, with TRBD2 matching over 10 bases. The sequence came from a man between 18 and 35 years old in good health. Specimen: naive CD4+ T cells from blood. The CDR3 here is CASSLGLAAHQETQYF. The CDR3 DNA reads TGCGCCAGCAGCTTAGGACTAGCGGCACACCAAGAGACCCAGTACTTC.